The entry below describes one T cell receptor (beta chain). The entry originates in a study of blood T cell repertoires in COVID-19. Method: immunoSEQ multiplex PCR; TCRdb's copy keeps in-frame clones and lacks some. In the table there are over 250,000 clones, around 90% of which are singletons. Germline V CDR1 and CDR2: GTSNPN, SVGIG (reference sequence). V was pared by 2 bases and J by 4 bases, with 7 bases between. The CDR3 runs 12 residues. Source material: peripheral blood. J is TRBJ2-3 and V is TRBV30; D is ambiguous. This TCR was recovered from a man aged 55 to 70 who had recovered from COVID-19. The CDR3 bases are TGTGCCTGGAGTATGGGCCCAGATACGCAGTATTTT. Encoded protein: CAWSMGPDTQYF. The full variable domain, with the rest looked up from reference TRBV30 and TRBJ2-3, is SQTIHQWPATLVQPVGSPLSLECTVEGTSNPNLYWYRQAAGRGLQLLFYSVGIGQISSEVPQNLSASRPQDRQFILSSKKLLLSDSGFYLCAWSMGPDTQYFGPGTRLTVL.